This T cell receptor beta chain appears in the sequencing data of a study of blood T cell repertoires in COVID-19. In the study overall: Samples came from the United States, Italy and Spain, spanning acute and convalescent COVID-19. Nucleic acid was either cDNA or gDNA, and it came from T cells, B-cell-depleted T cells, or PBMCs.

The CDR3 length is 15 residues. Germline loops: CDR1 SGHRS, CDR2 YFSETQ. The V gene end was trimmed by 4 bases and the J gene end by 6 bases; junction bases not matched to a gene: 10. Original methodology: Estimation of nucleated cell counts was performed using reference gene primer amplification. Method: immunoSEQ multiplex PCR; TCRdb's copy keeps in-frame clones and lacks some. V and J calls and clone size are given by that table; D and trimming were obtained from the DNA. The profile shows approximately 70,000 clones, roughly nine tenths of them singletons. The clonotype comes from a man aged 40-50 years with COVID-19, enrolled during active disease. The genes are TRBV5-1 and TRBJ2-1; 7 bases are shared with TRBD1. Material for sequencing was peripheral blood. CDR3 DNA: TGCGCCAGCAGCGCGGAAACAGGGGTGTTCAATGAGCAGTTCTTC. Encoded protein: CASSAETGVFNEQFF.